This T cell receptor (beta chain) was documented in a study of blood T cell repertoires in COVID-19. Study summary: The United States, Italy and Spain provided the acute and convalescent COVID-19 samples. In each case, the material was cDNA or gDNA derived from T cells, B-cell-depleted T cells, or PBMCs.

Followed over time, Seattle patients had been enrolled while infection was active. Original data processing: For nucleated cells, counts were estimated from reference gene primer amplification. Only in-frame clones appear in the TCRdb table, and some are missing; sequencing was by immunoSEQ multiplex PCR. The D gene and trimming were derived from the DNA, and the V and J assignments and clone size from that table. The sample consists of 200,000 or so clones, around nine tenths of them appearing once. CDR3 size: 14 residues. The V gene's germline CDR1 is MNHEY and CDR2 SMNVEV (reference sequence). The V gene lost 6 bases and the J gene lost 1 base, with 11 bases spanning the gap.

Sequencing was carried out using peripheral blood. The receptor's source is a middle-aged man with COVID-19, enrolled during active disease. This sequence joins TRBV27 and TRBJ2-3, with D perhaps TRBD2 (6 bases). Written as DNA, the CDR3 is TGTGCCAGCAGAGACGGGGGTCGCACAGATACGCAGTATTTT. Amino acids: CASRDGGRTDTQYF.